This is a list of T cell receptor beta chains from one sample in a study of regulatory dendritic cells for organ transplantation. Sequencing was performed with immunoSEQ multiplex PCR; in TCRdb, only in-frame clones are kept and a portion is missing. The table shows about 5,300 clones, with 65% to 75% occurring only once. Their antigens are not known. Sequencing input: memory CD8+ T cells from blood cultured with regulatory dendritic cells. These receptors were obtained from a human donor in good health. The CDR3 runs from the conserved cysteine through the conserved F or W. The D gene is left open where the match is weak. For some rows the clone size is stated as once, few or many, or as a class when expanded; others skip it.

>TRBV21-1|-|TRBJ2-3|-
TGTGCCAGCAGCAAAGCGCTTCCACTAGCGGGAGTTTCAGATACGCAGTATTTT
CASSKALPLAGVSDTQYF
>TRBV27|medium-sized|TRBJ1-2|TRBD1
TGTGCCAGCAGACTCCGGGACAGGGTTAACTATGGCTACACCTTC
CASRLRDRVNYGYTF
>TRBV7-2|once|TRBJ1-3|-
TGTGCCAGCAGCTTCCGAGGTGGGCAAATCGGTCGTCGAAACACCATATATTTT
CASSFRGGQIGRRNTIYF
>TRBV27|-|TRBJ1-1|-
TGTGCCAGTAAGACGGCGCCTTGTTGCACTGAAGCTTTCTTT
CASKTAPCCTEAFF
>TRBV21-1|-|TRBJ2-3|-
TGTGCCAGCAGCAAAGTCAGCGGGAGGGCCCCAGATACGCAGTATTTT
CASSKVSGRAPDTQYF
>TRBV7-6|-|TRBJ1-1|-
TGTGCCAGCAGCCGTACCAGTTCAGGGAACACTGAAGCTTTCTTT
CASSRTSSGNTEAFF
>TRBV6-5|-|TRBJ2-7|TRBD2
TGTGCCAGCAGTTATACGGCGGGAGGTGCCTACGAGCAGTACTTC
CASSYTAGGAYEQYF
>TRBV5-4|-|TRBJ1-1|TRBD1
TGTGCCAGCAGCTATGGACAGGGAGTCACTGAAGCTTTCTTT
CASSYGQGVTEAFF
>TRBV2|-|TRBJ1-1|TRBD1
TGTGCCAGCAGAGACAGGGCGCTGAACACTGAAGCTTTCTTT
CASRDRALNTEAFF
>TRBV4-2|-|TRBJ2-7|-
TGTGCCAGCAGCCAAGGGAAGGACTTTGGCTACGAGCAGTACTTC
CASSQGKDFGYEQYF
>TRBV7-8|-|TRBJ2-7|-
TGTGCCAGCAGCTTATCGCAGGGTCCCTCCTACGAGCAGTACTTC
CASSLSQGPSYEQYF
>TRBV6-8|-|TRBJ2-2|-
TGTGCCAGCCGTATAAGTGACTTTGGCACCGGGGAGCTGTTTTTT
CASRISDFGTGELFF
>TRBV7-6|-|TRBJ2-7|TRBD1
TGTGCCAGCAGCGGACAGGGAGGTTTCTACGAGCAGTACTTC
CASSGQGGFYEQYF
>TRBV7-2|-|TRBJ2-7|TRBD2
TGTGCCAGCAGCGAGGGACTAGCGGGACCAGACTACGAGCAGTACTTC
CASSEGLAGPDYEQYF
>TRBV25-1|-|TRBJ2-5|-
TGTGCCAGCAGTGAAGACGGCATCCGGGAGACCCAGTACTTC
CASSEDGIRETQYF
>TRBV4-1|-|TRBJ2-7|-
TGCGCCAGCAGCCAAGCTGTGTCACCAGGGAACAACTACGAGCAGTACTTC
CASSQAVSPGNNYEQYF
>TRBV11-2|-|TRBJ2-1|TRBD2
TGTGCCAGCGGAACTAGCGGGAATCGCAATGAGCAGTTCTTC
CASGTSGNRNEQFF
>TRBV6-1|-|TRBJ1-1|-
TGTGCCAGCGCTAAAGGGGAGAACACTGAAGCTTTCTTT
CASAKGENTEAFF
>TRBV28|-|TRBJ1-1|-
TGTGCCAGCAGGGCAGGTTTGAACACTGAAGCTTTCTTT
CASRAGLNTEAFF
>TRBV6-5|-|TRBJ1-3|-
TGTGCCAGCAGTTACTCGGAGACAACCTCAGGGAACACCATATATTTT
CASSYSETTSGNTIYF
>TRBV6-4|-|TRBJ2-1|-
TGTGCCAGCAGTGACGAGGGTAGCTCCTACAATGAGCAGTTCTTC
CASSDEGSSYNEQFF
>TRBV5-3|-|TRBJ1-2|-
TGTGCCAGAAGCTTGGCACGCGACATGGATCATGGCTACACCTTC
CARSLARDMDHGYTF
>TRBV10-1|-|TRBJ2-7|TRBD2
TGCGCCAGAACGGGGGGGTTAAGTTACTACGAGCAGTACTTC
CARTGGLSYYEQYF
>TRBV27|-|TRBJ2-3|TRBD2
TGTGCCACGGGACTAGCGGGAGGGTGGGATACGCAGTATTTT
CATGLAGGWDTQYF
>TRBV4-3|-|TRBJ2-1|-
TGCGCCAGCAGCCAAGAGATGTTGAGGGGCCTGGGTAATGAGCAGTTCTTC
CASSQEMLRGLGNEQFF
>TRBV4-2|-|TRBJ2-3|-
TGTGCCAGCAGCTTTTTCGGTTCAGGGGCCCGAGATACGCAGTATTTT
CASSFFGSGARDTQYF
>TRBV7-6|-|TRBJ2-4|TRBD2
TGTGCCAGCAGTTTGTCGACCGGGACTAGAAACATTCAGTACTTC
CASSLSTGTRNIQYF
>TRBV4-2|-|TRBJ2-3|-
TGTGCCAGCAGCCAAGAGGGGCCTCTTAGGGGAACAGATACGCAGTATTTT
CASSQEGPLRGTDTQYF
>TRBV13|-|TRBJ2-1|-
TGTGCCAGCAGAGGGCCCGTCGCCCCGAGGAATGAGCAGTTCTTC
CASRGPVAPRNEQFF
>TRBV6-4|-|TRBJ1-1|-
TGTGCCAGCAGCCGACAGGAGAACACTGAAGCTTTCTTT
CASSRQENTEAFF
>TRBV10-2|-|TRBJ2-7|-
TGCGCCAGCAGCCCGGACCCGGACAGCTACGAGCAGTACTTC
CASSPDPDSYEQYF
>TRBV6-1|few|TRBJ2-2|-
TGTGCCAGCAGTGGATCTGCGGACACCGGGGAGCTGTTTTTT
CASSGSADTGELFF
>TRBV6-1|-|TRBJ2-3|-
TGTGCCAGCAGCACCATTTACACAGATACGCAGTATTTT
CASSTIYTDTQYF
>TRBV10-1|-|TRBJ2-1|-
TGCGCCAGCAGTGAGGGGGCAGGTTCATACAATGAGCAGTTCTTC
CASSEGAGSYNEQFF
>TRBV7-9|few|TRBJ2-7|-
TGTGCCAGCAGCTCATCCTCCTACGAGCAGTACTTC
CASSSSSYEQYF
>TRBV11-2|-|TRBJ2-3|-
TGTGCCAGCAGCCTAGTAGGGGGGTCAGATACGCAGTATTTT
CASSLVGGSDTQYF